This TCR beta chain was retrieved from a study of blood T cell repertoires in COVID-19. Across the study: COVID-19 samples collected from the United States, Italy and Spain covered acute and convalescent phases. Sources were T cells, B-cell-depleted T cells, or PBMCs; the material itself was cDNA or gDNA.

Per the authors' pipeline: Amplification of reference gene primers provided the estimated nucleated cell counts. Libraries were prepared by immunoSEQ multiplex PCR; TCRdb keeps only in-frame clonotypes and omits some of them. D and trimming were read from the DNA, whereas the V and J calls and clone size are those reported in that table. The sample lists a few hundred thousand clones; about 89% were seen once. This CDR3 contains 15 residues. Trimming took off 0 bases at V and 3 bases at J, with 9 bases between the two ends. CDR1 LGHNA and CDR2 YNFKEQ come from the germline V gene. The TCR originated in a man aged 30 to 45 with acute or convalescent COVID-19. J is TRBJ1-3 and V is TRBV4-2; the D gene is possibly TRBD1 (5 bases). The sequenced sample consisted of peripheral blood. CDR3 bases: TGTGCCAGCAGCCAAGAGAACGGGGGTGGAAACACCATATATTTT. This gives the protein CASSQENGGGNTIYF.